Below, 10 T cell receptor beta chains from the same sample are listed, as sequenced in a study of vaccination effects on CD4 cells after COVID-19. Prior to sequencing, the ViraFEST assay stimulated PBMC with viral peptide pools, which expanded the antigen-specific CD4+ T cells. On approximately day 9 of culture, CD4+ T cells were separated out. PCR-confirmed SARS-CoV-2 infection occurred in the person between March and December 2020. Profiled with immunoSEQ multiplex PCR; TCRdb holds only in-frame clones, not every one. Seen here are 42,000 or so clones, around 70% observed once, and the top ten hold over 25%. Antigens of these TCRs are unknown. Source: CD4+ T cells from PBMCs cultured with a peptide pool, taken before COVID-19 vaccination. These receptors were obtained from a human donor who had a prior SARS-CoV-2 infection.

The chain uses TRBV7-2 and TRBJ2-7, with 12 bases identical to TRBD2. Trimming took 5 bases from V and 2 from J; bases not matched to a gene: 10. Germline CDR1 reads SGHTA; CDR2 reads FQGNSA. This CDR3 has 17 residues. The CDR3 region is CASSLRLAGDPAYEQYF. The CDR3 coding sequence is TGTGCCAGCAGCCTAAGACTAGCGGGGGACCCTGCCTACGAGCAGTACTTC.

The V and J genes are TRBV5-1 and TRBJ2-3; maybe TRBD1 (5 bases). The germline V gene has CDR1 SGHRS and CDR2 YFSETQ. V shed 0 bases and J shed 4 bases, with 15 bases lying between them. The CDR3 is made up of 16 amino acids. The CDR3 protein is CASSLGGLIAADTQYF. CDR3 nucleotide sequence: TGCGCCAGCAGCTTGGGGGGCCTAATAGCCGCAGATACGCAGTATTTT. The full variable domain, with the rest looked up from reference TRBV5-1 and TRBJ2-3, is KAGVTQTPRYLIKTRGQQVTLSCSPISGHRSVSWYQQTPGQGLQFLFEYFSETQRNKGNFPGRFSGRQFSNSRSEMNVSTLELGDSALYLCASSLGGLIAADTQYFGPGTRLTVL.

V gene TRBV6-2 or TRBV6-3 combines with J gene TRBJ2-7; no clear D. The germline CDR1 and CDR2 sequences are MNHEY and SVGEGT. The CDR3 extends over 12 amino acids. Trimming stripped 6 bases from V and 12 bases from J, with 18 bases between. Written as DNA, the CDR3 is TGTGCCAGCAGCTCCATACTACTGCTTCCGTACTTC. This codes for CASSSILLLPYF.

The rearrangement links TRBV6-1 to TRBJ2-5; 8 positions agree with TRBD1. This CDR3 spans 13 amino acids. In germline, CDR1 is MNHNS, CDR2 SASEGT. The J segment lost 6 bases and the V segment lost 3 bases, leaving 3 bases of the junction unmatched. The CDR3 is CASSDRGLKTQYF. As DNA, the CDR3 is TGTGCCAGCAGTGACAGGGGGCTCAAGACCCAGTACTTC.

This clone was seen a handful of times. V gene TRBV6-2 or TRBV6-3 combines with J gene TRBJ2-3; the D gene is possibly TRBD2 (5 bases). This CDR3 region has 11 residues. The V gene's germline CDR1 is MNHEY and CDR2 SVGEGT. Trimming took off 6 bases at V and 11 bases at J, with 12 bases between the two ends. The CDR3 sequence is CASSTRGRQYF. Written as DNA, the CDR3 is TGTGCCAGCAGCACTCGGGGTAGGCAGTATTTT.

This clone was found a few times. The chain is built from TRBV4-2 and TRBJ2-5, with D uncertain. The germline V and J ends were trimmed by 1 base and 5 bases, with 14 bases remaining between them. This CDR3 has 15 residues. In germline, CDR1 is LGHNA, CDR2 YNFKEQ. The DNA for the CDR3 is TGTGCCAGCAGCCAAGCGGCTACCCAAGGGGAGACCCAGTACTTC. Translating it yields CASSQAATQGETQYF.

The chain joins TRBV29-1 to TRBJ2-5; maybe TRBD2 (5 bases). Germline lookup yields CDR1 SQVTM and CDR2 ANQGSEA. The CDR3 covers 16 residues. Deletions cut 5 bases from V and 1 base from J, with 20 bases between. CDR3 DNA: TGCAGCGTTCATTTGGGCCCGGGATTGACCCAAGAGACCCAGTACTTC. This encodes CSVHLGPGLTQETQYF.

This CDR3 is CASSGGLWTDTQYF. The CDR3 DNA reads as TGTGCCAGTAGTGGCGGGTTGTGGACAGATACGCAGTATTTT. The V and J genes are TRBV19 and TRBJ2-3; perhaps TRBD2 as D (5 bases). This CDR3 region has 14 residues. The germline CDR1 and CDR2 sequences are LNHDA and SQIVND (reference sequence). V dropped 5 bases and J dropped 3 bases, with 12 bases sitting between them.

This clone was observed a few times. This sequence joins TRBV2 and TRBJ2-2, with 9 bases that match TRBD1. Germline loops: CDR1 SNHLY, CDR2 FYNNEI. V shed 6 bases and J 8 bases; nucleotides not matched to a gene: 7. This CDR3 region has 14 residues. The CDR3 DNA sequence: TGTGCCAGCAGCGGACAGGGGAGGACTGGGGAGCTGTTTTTT. Its protein product is CASSGQGRTGELFF. Using reference TRBV2 and TRBJ2-2 for the parts outside the CDR3, the full variable domain is EPEVTQTPSHQVTQMGQEVILRCVPISNHLYFYWYRQILGQKVEFLVSFYNNEISEKSEIFDDQFSVERPDGSNFTLKIRSTKLEDSAMYFCASSGQGRTGELFFGEGSRLTVL.

The rearrangement uses TRBV11-3 and TRBJ1-6; D is uncertain. CDR3 length: 16 residues. Germline V gives CDR1 SGHNT, CDR2 YENEEA. Trimming shortened V by 6 bases and J by 1 base, and 13 bases separated the two germline ends. CDR3 nucleotide sequence: TGTGCCAGCAGTCGGACTTCCGGGTCCTATAATTCACCCCTCCACTTT. This sequence encodes CASSRTSGSYNSPLHF.